These 30 T cell receptor beta chains share one sample of origin, sequenced in a study of cytomegalovirus exposure and HLA in healthy donors. PCR was performed using 60 Vbeta and 13 Jbeta primers. Measured with immunoSEQ multiplex PCR; TCRdb has only the in-frame clones, and not every one. Of about 140,000 clones listed, over 70% are singletons. Specimen: PBMCs. The source of these receptors is a man aged 40-49 years in good health and CMV-seropositive.

This chain uses TRBV5-6 with TRBJ2-2; possibly TRBD2 for D (6 bases). The CDR3 runs to 14 residues. The germline V gene encodes CDR1 SGHDT and CDR2 YYEEEE. The V and J ends lost 4 bases and 5 bases respectively, with 12 bases between them. Written as DNA, the CDR3 is TGTGCCAGCAGCGGGACTGGCGGAACCGGGGAGCTGTTTTTT. Amino acid sequence: CASSGTGGTGELFF.

The chain combines TRBV5-1 with TRBJ1-2; D gene ambiguous. This CDR3 is built from 11 residues. Trimming pared 3 bases from V and 11 bases from J, leaving 11 bases between. The germline V gene has CDR1 SGHRS and CDR2 YFSETQ. The CDR3 bases are TGCGCCAGCAGCTCGAGAGAGTCATACACCTTC. It codes for CASSSRESYTF. The full variable domain, with the rest looked up from reference TRBV5-1 and TRBJ1-2, is KAGVTQTPRYLIKTRGQQVTLSCSPISGHRSVSWYQQTPGQGLQFLFEYFSETQRNKGNFPGRFSGRQFSNSRSEMNVSTLELGDSALYLCASSSRESYTFGSGTRLTVV.

The rearrangement uses TRBV28 and TRBJ2-7, with 8 bases that match TRBD2. Germline values: CDR1 MDHEN, CDR2 SYDVKM. The CDR3 spans 13 residues. The ends lost 7 bases at V and 3 bases at J; junction bases unmatched: 5. This CDR3 is CASISGGDYEQYF. The CDR3 nucleotides read TGTGCCAGCATCAGCGGGGGCGACTACGAGCAGTACTTC.

This sequence joins TRBV18 and TRBJ2-1, with 7 bases that match TRBD1. The ends lost 8 bases at V and 8 bases at J; junction bases unmatched: 9. Germline-derived CDR1 and CDR2 are KGHSH and LQKENI. The CDR3 loop spans 13 amino acids. The chain's CDR3 is CASVEGATDEQFF. The CDR3 nucleotides are TGTGCCAGCGTCGAGGGGGCGACGGATGAGCAGTTCTTC. Supplemented by reference TRBV18 and TRBJ2-1, the full variable domain reads NAGVMQNPRHLVRRRGQEARLRCSPMKGHSHVYWYRQLPEEGLKFMVYLQKENIIDESGMPKERFSAEFPKEGPSILRIQQVVRGDSAAYFCASVEGATDEQFFGPGTRLTVL.

This clone was detected only a few times. The J gene is TRBJ2-7, the V gene TRBV27; 9 bases agree with TRBD1. V trimming: 3 bases; J trimming: 4 bases; junction bases outside the gene matches: 7. Germline assignment: CDR1 MNHEY and CDR2 SMNVEV (reference sequence). CDR3 length: 15 amino acids. CDR3 protein: CASSFAGTGWYEQYF. As DNA, the CDR3 is TGTGCCAGCAGTTTCGCCGGGACAGGGTGGTACGAGCAGTACTTC.

The chain uses TRBV5-1 and TRBJ2-7; D uncertain. CDR1 and CDR2 (germline): SGHRS, YFSETQ. The CDR3 has 17 amino acids. Trimming took 3 bases from V and 4 from J, leaving 23 bases between them. Here the CDR3 reads CASSYGTTSPSLYEQYF. CDR3 in DNA: TGCGCCAGCAGCTACGGAACTACCTCCCCATCCCTTTACGAGCAGTACTTC.

This chain connects TRBV6-1 to TRBJ2-7; D perhaps matches TRBD2 (5 bases). Germline V CDR1 and CDR2: MNHNS, SASEGT. The CDR3 has 16 residues. Deletions cut 4 bases from V and 0 bases from J, with 16 bases between. Written as DNA, the CDR3 is TGTGCCAGCAGTGCGTATCCGACTGGGAGCTCCTACGAGCAGTACTTC. It codes for CASSAYPTGSSYEQYF.

The chain carries TRBV9 and TRBJ1-2; no definite D call. The CDR3 contains 12 residues. Trimming removed 0 bases at V and 8 bases at J, with 8 bases between. Germline CDR1 SGDLS, CDR2 YYNGEE. The CDR3 here is CASSVVEGGYTF. CDR3 DNA: TGTGCCAGCAGCGTAGTGGAGGGCGGCTACACCTTC.

The chain has TRBV19 and TRBJ1-6; no firm D call. Trimming left V 10 bases short and J 0 bases short, with 13 bases between. The germline gives CDR1 LNHDA, CDR2 SQIVND (reference sequence). The length of the CDR3 is 15 residues. This chain's CDR3 is CATAEGGSYNSPLHF. The CDR3 coding sequence is TGTGCCACCGCTGAGGGAGGCTCCTATAATTCACCCCTCCACTTT.

This clone was seen a few times. This chain links TRBV6-4 with TRBJ2-1, with TRBD1 identical over 8 bases. Germline assignment: CDR1 MRHNA and CDR2 SNTAGT. Trimming cost V 0 bases and J 6 bases; bases outside gene matches: 1. The CDR3 consists of 14 residues. CDR3 in amino acids: CASSDSTGVNEQFF. CDR3 nucleotides: TGTGCCAGCAGTGACTCGACAGGGGTCAATGAGCAGTTCTTC.

This clone came up a few times. V is TRBV13 and J is TRBJ2-5, with a tentative D call TRBD2 (6 bases). The CDR3 has 18 amino acids. Germline V gene lookup returns CDR1 PRHDT and CDR2 FYEKMQ (reference sequence). The V end was cut by 2 bases, the J end by 2 bases, with 21 bases between. CDR3 protein: CASSLKSGVPPQQETQYF. CDR3 DNA: TGTGCCAGCAGCTTAAAATCGGGAGTTCCCCCCCAACAAGAGACCCAGTACTTC.

The chain links TRBV4-1 to TRBJ1-1, with D uncertain. The CDR3 covers 14 residues. V dropped 7 bases and J dropped 4 bases, with 16 bases sitting between them. The V gene's germline CDR1 is MGHRA and CDR2 YSYEKL. Here the CDR3 reads CASISTRVATEAFF. In nucleotides, the CDR3 is TGCGCCAGCATCTCCACGAGGGTGGCCACTGAAGCTTTCTTT.

V is TRBV5-6 and J is TRBJ2-2; TRBD2 matches at 14 bases. Per the germline V gene, CDR1 is SGHDT and CDR2 is YYEEEE. Losses at the gene ends were 3 bases for V and 5 bases for J; bases not matched to a gene: 3. The CDR3 consists of 16 residues. The CDR3: CASSYGLAGGTGELFF. CDR3 in DNA: TGTGCCAGCAGCTATGGACTAGCGGGAGGAACCGGGGAGCTGTTTTTT. Looking up the rest from reference TRBV5-6 and TRBJ2-2 gives the full variable domain: DAGVTQSPTHLIKTRGQQVTLRCSPKSGHDTVSWYQQALGQGPQFIFQYYEEEERQRGNFPDRFSGHQFPNYSSELNVNALLLGDSALYLCASSYGLAGGTGELFFGEGSRLTVL.

The chain uses TRBV7-2 and TRBJ2-5, with 10 bases matching TRBD1. The J segment lost 5 bases and the V segment lost 3 bases, leaving 6 bases of the junction unmatched. Germline V gene data show CDR1 as SGHTA and CDR2 as FQGNSA. The CDR3 consists of 15 residues. CDR3 sequence reads: CASSFQPGQGETQYF. The CDR3 region has the DNA TGTGCCAGCAGCTTCCAGCCGGGACAGGGGGAGACCCAGTACTTC.

V gene TRBV28 combines with J gene TRBJ1-2; 7 positions match TRBD1. The CDR3 loop spans 16 amino acids. The V gene end was trimmed by 5 bases and the J gene end by 6 bases; junction bases not matched to a gene: 15. Germline CDR1 MDHEN, CDR2 SYDVKM. The CDR3 DNA reads TGTGCCAGCAGTCCCCGCGATTTCCGACAGGGAAATGGCTACACCTTC. Its protein product is CASSPRDFRQGNGYTF.

The chain is built from TRBV4-3 and TRBJ1-2; D unclear. Germline V gene sequence: CDR1 LGHNA, CDR2 YSLEER. Between the trimmed V and J ends, which lost 0 bases and 3 bases, there was a span of 17 bases. The CDR3 covers 17 residues. The CDR3 sequence: CASSQDFFPGLHYGYTF. CDR3 coding DNA: TGCGCCAGCAGCCAAGATTTTTTTCCGGGATTACACTATGGCTACACCTTC.

The chain employs TRBV11-3 and TRBJ2-1; 9 bases agree with TRBD2. CDR3 size: 16 residues. The ends lost 4 bases at V and 7 bases at J; junction bases unmatched: 11. Per germline, CDR1 SGHNT and CDR2 YENEEA. The CDR3 spells CASSYSGRTSGNEQFF. CDR3 in DNA: TGTGCCAGCAGCTACAGCGGGAGGACCAGTGGGAATGAGCAGTTCTTC.

V usage is TRBV28 and J usage is TRBJ1-1, with TRBD1 as a possible D gene (5 bases). The CDR3 is 13 residues long. Germline assignment: CDR1 MDHEN and CDR2 SYDVKM. The V end was cut by 3 bases, the J end by 7 bases, with 12 bases between. CDR3 in amino acids: CASSFPGGDEAFF. DNA of the CDR3: TGTGCCAGCAGTTTCCCCGGAGGGGATGAAGCTTTCTTT.

As concerns this clone: Other DNA sequences in the sample encode the same CDR3. The genes are TRBV29-1 and TRBJ2-7; TRBD1 is a possible D gene (5 bases). Trimming shortened V by 6 bases and J by 4 bases, and 10 bases separated the two germline ends. Germline CDR1 and CDR2: SQVTM and ANQGSEA. This CDR3 region has 11 residues. The CDR3 protein is CSVTTEYEQYF. The CDR3 bases are TGCAGCGTCACGACAGAGTACGAGCAGTACTTC.

The chain carries TRBV4-3 and TRBJ2-1; 13 nucleotides agree with TRBD2. The V segment lost 4 bases and the J segment 9 bases; nucleotides outside the gene matches: 9. The CDR3 sequence is 16 residues long. The germline CDR1 and CDR2 sequences are LGHNA and YSLEER. The CDR3, as DNA: TGCGCCAGCAGCCGGCAACGACTAGCGGGGGGCAGTGAGCAGTTCTTC. Protein sequence: CASSRQRLAGGSEQFF.

The chain is built from TRBV6-5 and TRBJ2-6, with TRBD1 matching 9 bases. Germline V gives CDR1 MNHEY, CDR2 SVGAGI. Trimming at V came to 2 bases and at J to 1 base, leaving 0 bases not matched to a gene. The CDR3 loop spans 16 amino acids. For the CDR3, the DNA is TGTGCCAGCAGTTACGGGACAGGGTCTGGGGCCAACGTCCTGACTTTC. Encoded protein: CASSYGTGSGANVLTF.

The rearrangement uses TRBV27 and TRBJ1-5; D possibly corresponds to TRBD1 (5 bases). This CDR3 is built from 15 residues. CDR1 is MNHEY, CDR2 SMNVEV, per germline (reference sequence). V was pared by 2 bases and J by 2 bases, with 10 bases between. CDR3 loop: CASSLAGGGNQPQHF. CDR3 bases: TGTGCCAGCAGTTTAGCCGGAGGGGGCAATCAGCCCCAGCATTTT.

The rearrangement joins TRBV29-1 to TRBJ2-1; 11 nucleotides line up with TRBD2. The CDR3 sequence is 13 residues long. Germline V CDR1 and CDR2: SQVTM, ANQGSEA. The V gene end was trimmed by 4 bases and the J gene end by 4 bases; junction bases not matched to a gene: 0. CDR3 residues: CSVGTSGYNEQFF. The CDR3 DNA is TGCAGCGTTGGGACTAGCGGGTACAATGAGCAGTTCTTC.

This chain uses TRBV10-2 with TRBJ2-7; 7 bases align to TRBD2. The V gene's germline CDR1 is WSHSY and CDR2 SAAADI. The CDR3 sequence is 19 residues long. The V gene end was trimmed by 4 bases and the J gene end by 1 base; junction bases not matched to a gene: 19. CDR3 in amino acids: CASSVWIPGRLAASYEQYF. The CDR3 nucleotides are TGCGCCAGCAGTGTATGGATCCCCGGAAGGCTAGCGGCATCCTACGAGCAGTACTTC.

This clone appeared a single time. CDR3 region: CASSLDQGASGNTIYF. CDR3 nucleotide sequence: TGCGCCAGCAGCTTGGATCAGGGGGCGAGTGGAAACACCATATATTTT. J is TRBJ1-3 and V is TRBV5-1; TRBD1 agrees at 8 bases. Germline V gene sequence: CDR1 SGHRS, CDR2 YFSETQ. This CDR3 is built from 16 residues. V dropped 0 bases and J dropped 3; count of bases not matched to a gene: 5.

This chain connects TRBV15 to TRBJ1-5, with 7 positions matching TRBD1. Germline V gene data show CDR1 as LNHNV and CDR2 as YYDKDF (reference sequence). The CDR3 spans 13 residues. V dropped 0 bases and J dropped 11; count of bases not matched to a gene: 4. The CDR3 bases are TGTGCCACCAGCAGAGACAGGGACAGATCCCAGCATTTT. Translating gives CATSRDRDRSQHF.

V is TRBV18 and J is TRBJ2-7, with TRBD1 as a possible D gene (6 bases). CDR3 size: 17 residues. In germline, CDR1 is KGHSH, CDR2 LQKENI. The V end was cut by 2 bases, the J end by 7 bases, with 24 bases between. The CDR3 here is CASSPRLAGALSGEQYF. CDR3 bases: TGTGCCAGCTCACCAAGGCTCGCAGGGGCTCTCTCGGGGGAGCAGTACTTC.

The CDR3 here is CASSPGTGASLLSNQPQHF. DNA of the CDR3: TGTGCCAGTAGTCCCGGGACAGGGGCCTCTCTTTTAAGCAATCAGCCCCAGCATTTT. The genes are TRBV19 and TRBJ1-5; 10 positions agree with TRBD1. Germline V lookup: CDR1 LNHDA, CDR2 SQIVND (reference sequence). The V gene end was trimmed by 5 bases and the J gene end by 1 base; junction bases not matched to a gene: 14. This CDR3 has 19 amino acids.

CDR3 nucleotide sequence: TGTGCCAGCAGCTCCCGTCGGGAGCAGTACTTC. It codes for CASSSRREQYF. The V call is TRBV7-2, the J call TRBJ2-7; D ambiguous. Germline V CDR1 and CDR2: SGHTA, FQGNSA. The CDR3 has 11 residues. The ends were cut back, 4 bases at V and 7 bases at J, with 8 bases in the middle.

This clone was found a few times. V and J are TRBV29-1 and TRBJ2-7; the match to TRBD2 covers 12 bases. Germline V CDR1 and CDR2: SQVTM, ANQGSEA. CDR3 length: 17 amino acids. The V gene end was trimmed by 0 bases and the J gene end by 5 bases; junction bases not matched to a gene: 11. The CDR3 reads CSVEDTLTSGSKNEQYF. The CDR3 DNA reads as TGCAGCGTTGAAGATACGCTGACTAGCGGGAGTAAGAACGAGCAGTACTTC.